Below, 9 T cell receptor beta chains from the same sample are listed, as sequenced in a study of blood T cell repertoires in COVID-19. Sequencing used immunoSEQ multiplex PCR; TCRdb keeps in-frame clones, though not all of them. The sample shows a few hundred thousand clones, just over 85% of them seen only once. The sample comprised PBMCs or T cells enriched from blood (not recorded which). The receptors come from a woman aged 40 to 50 with acute COVID-19.

The chain recombines TRBV3-1 (or the pseudogene TRBV3-2) with TRBJ1-3; D is undetermined. The germline gives CDR1 LGHDT, CDR2 YNNKEL (reference sequence). V was cut by 3 bases and J by 4 bases, with 13 bases left in between. CDR3 length: 15 amino acids. In DNA, the CDR3 is TGTGCCAGCAGCCAGGCGGCGGGATCCGGAAACACCATATATTTT. This gives the protein CASSQAAGSGNTIYF.

CDR3 protein: CASSLVTDTQYF. The CDR3 DNA follows: TGTGCCAGCAGTTTAGTAACAGATACGCAGTATTTT. V gene TRBV27 combines with J gene TRBJ2-3; no reliable D call. The CDR3 extends over 12 amino acids. Germline loops: CDR1 MNHEY, CDR2 SMNVEV (reference sequence). V lost 2 bases and J 3 bases, leaving 3 bases between the germline ends.

Concerning this clone itself: Other DNA sequences in this sample translate to the same CDR3. The chain employs TRBV28 and TRBJ1-1; D remains unclear. This CDR3 region has 14 residues. Germline values: CDR1 MDHEN, CDR2 SYDVKM. The germline V and J ends were trimmed by 2 bases and 1 base, with 8 bases remaining between them. This CDR3 reads CASSLVAGNTEAFF. The CDR3, as DNA: TGTGCCAGCAGTTTAGTCGCCGGGAACACTGAAGCTTTCTTT.

The V gene is TRBV5-5, the J gene TRBJ1-5; D ambiguous. The CDR3 sequence is 13 residues long. Trimming shortened V by 1 base and J by 7 bases, and 9 bases separated the two germline ends. Germline-derived CDR1 and CDR2 are SGHKS and YYEKEE (reference sequence). CDR3 loop: CASSLQERQPQHF. The DNA of the CDR3 is TGTGCCAGCAGCTTGCAGGAAAGACAGCCCCAGCATTTT.

This chain joins TRBV4-1 and TRBJ1-5; TRBD1 is a possible D gene (5 bases). From germline, CDR1 is MGHRA and CDR2 YSYEKL. Trimming took off 2 bases at V and 1 base at J, with 9 bases between the two ends. CDR3 length equals 15 residues. As DNA, the CDR3 is TGCGCCAGCAGCCAAAATCAGGGAAGCAATCAGCCCCAGCATTTT. Its protein product is CASSQNQGSNQPQHF.

J is TRBJ2-7 and V is TRBV3-1 (or the pseudogene TRBV3-2), with TRBD2 matching over 7 bases. Germline CDR1 reads LGHDT; CDR2 reads YNNKEL (reference sequence). With 4 bases clipped from V and 7 bases from J, the junction kept 13 bases outside the gene matches. The CDR3 extends over 15 amino acids. CDR3 sequence reads: CASSPLGGPGSEQYF. CDR3 coding DNA: TGTGCCAGCAGCCCTTTGGGAGGGCCGGGGAGTGAGCAGTACTTC.

The V and J genes are TRBV7-6 and TRBJ1-3; D unclear. CDR3 length equals 16 residues. V was cut by 2 bases and J by 0 bases, with 11 bases left in between. CDR1 SGHVS and CDR2 FNYEAQ come from the germline V gene. The CDR3 DNA reads as TGTGCCAGCAGCTTAATGGGAGGAAACTCTGGAAACACCATATATTTT. It yields the protein CASSLMGGNSGNTIYF.

The rearrangement uses TRBV19 and TRBJ2-1, with 11 bases lining up with TRBD1. Germline CDR1 and CDR2: LNHDA and SQIVND (reference sequence). This CDR3 has 15 amino acids. The trim removed 4 bases at V and 5 bases at J, leaving 4 bases unmatched. The CDR3 loop is CASSKWGQGDNEQFF. As DNA, the CDR3 is TGTGCCAGTAGTAAGTGGGGACAGGGGGACAATGAGCAGTTCTTC.

The genes are TRBV27 and TRBJ1-1; TRBD1 matches at 7 bases. With 8 bases clipped from V and 0 bases from J, the junction kept 3 bases outside the gene matches. The CDR3 covers 13 residues. Germline CDR1 MNHEY, CDR2 SMNVEV (reference sequence). CDR3 bases: TGTGCCAGCGGGGACAGAGTGAACACTGAAGCTTTCTTT. It specifies CASGDRVNTEAFF.